This entry lists 2 T cell receptor beta chains sequenced from one sample in a study of Graves' ophthalmopathy and Graves' hyperthyroidism. The TCR beta CDR3 regions underwent amplification from RNA transcripts. RT-PCR in the first round used HTBI primers; a second-round multiplex PCR followed. TCRdb processed the multiplex PCR reads anew with MiXCR; each CDR3 protein has one entry. The sample carries around 470,000 distinct CDR3 sequences, roughly 14% recorded once. The sequencing sample was made of blood. The receptors were gathered from a woman under 40 with Graves' ophthalmopathy.

The table lists this clonotype with many counts. The J gene is TRBJ1-2, the V gene TRBV6-1; D is unclear. This CDR3 is built from 13 residues. Germline CDR1 MNHNS, CDR2 SASEGT. V was cut by 6 bases and J by 4 bases, with 12 bases left in between. CDR3 region: CASSPGPGYGYTF. CDR3 nucleotide sequence: TGTGCCAGCAGCCCGGGTCCGGGCTATGGCTACACCTTC.

This clonotype was recorded many times. The chain combines TRBV6-1 with TRBJ1-1; perhaps TRBD1 as D (5 bases). The ends were cut back, 4 bases at V and 1 base at J, with 10 bases in the middle. CDR1 and CDR2 (germline): MNHNS, SASEGT. This CDR3 contains 14 residues. The CDR3 region is CASSVSGTNTEAFF. The CDR3, as DNA: TGTGCCAGCAGTGTATCAGGGACGAACACTGAAGCTTTCTTT.